This T cell receptor beta chain came from a study of T cells in Graves' hyperthyroidism and ophthalmopathy. V gave up 1 base and J gave up 9 bases, with 7 bases separating them. Germline CDR1 is DFQATT and CDR2 is SNEGSKA (reference sequence). There are 11 residues in the CDR3. This clonotype turned up a few times. Its antigen remains unidentified. Study findings and constraints: The authors' 13 V-J model separated ophthalmopathy from stable hyperthyroidism. Before onset, ophthalmopathy was predicted by the model a median about six months earlier. Appearing also in blood were most of the thyroid clonotypes expanded above 0.001.

Amplification targeted TCR beta CDR3 regions from RNA transcripts. Initially, a first-round RT-PCR of the TCR CDR3 employed the HTBI primer set. In TCRdb, the multiplex PCR reads were re-called with MiXCR into one record per CDR3 protein. Of roughly 720,000 distinct CDR3 sequences listed, around a sixth are singletons. Patients were excluded because of uncontrolled infection, other autoimmune disease, pregnancy or lactation. The rearrangement joins TRBV20-1 to TRBJ2-1; TRBD2 might be the D (5 bases). The clonotype originates from a man aged 45 to 65 with Graves' hyperthyroidism. The sequencing input was blood. CDR3 DNA: TGCAGTGCTAGAGTCAGCGGTGAGCAGTTCTTC. It translates to CSARVSGEQFF.